Listed here are 13 T cell receptor beta chains from one sample, sequenced in a study of OX40 agonist ivuxolimab in advanced cancers. Libraries were prepared by immunoSEQ multiplex PCR; TCRdb keeps only in-frame clonotypes and omits some of them. Of nearly 90,000 clones listed, about 86% were seen once; the top ten hold around 1.6%. The sequencing used CD4+ or CD8+ T cells sorted from blood, collected in a trial of the OX40 agonist ivuxolimab. Receptors were obtained from an adult with an advanced solid tumor such as melanoma, head and neck, liver or kidney cancer.

The chain joins TRBV7-2 to TRBJ2-1; a possible D gene is TRBD2 (5 bases). Per the germline V gene, CDR1 is SGHTA and CDR2 is FQGNSA. The CDR3 runs 14 residues. V dropped 5 bases and J dropped 5 bases, with 13 bases sitting between them. This CDR3 reads CASSRPGGDNEQFF. The CDR3 DNA follows: TGTGCCAGCAGCAGGCCCGGAGGTGACAATGAGCAGTTCTTC. Looking up the rest from reference TRBV7-2 and TRBJ2-1 gives the full variable domain: GAGVSQSPSNKVTEKGKDVELRCDPISGHTALYWYRQSLGQGLEFLIYFQGNSAPDKSGLPSDRFSAERTGGSVSTLTIQRTQQEDSAVYLCASSRPGGDNEQFFGPGTRLTVL.

The genes are TRBV11-3 and TRBJ2-5, with 9 bases lining up with TRBD1. V lost 1 base and J lost 3; bases outside the gene matches: 9. Germline CDR1 reads SGHNT; CDR2 reads YENEEA. CDR3 length: 17 amino acids. CDR3 sequence: CASSLAGQGTGKETQYF. CDR3 in DNA: TGTGCCAGCAGCTTAGCAGGACAGGGGACGGGGAAAGAGACCCAGTACTTC.

V gene TRBV5-6 combines with J gene TRBJ1-2; 9 bases are a match to TRBD1. The CDR3 loop spans 16 amino acids. The germline V gene has CDR1 SGHDT and CDR2 YYEEEE. V shed 4 bases, J shed 4 bases, and the junction held 11 bases outside the gene matches. CDR3: CASSLAPTGGGYGYTF. In DNA, the CDR3 is TGTGCCAGCAGCCTGGCCCCCACAGGGGGCGGCTATGGCTACACCTTC.

The V gene is TRBV9, the J gene TRBJ2-3; D not resolved. This CDR3 comprises 15 residues. Germline-derived CDR1 and CDR2 are SGDLS and YYNGEE. V dropped 3 bases and J dropped 0 bases, with 11 bases sitting between them. The CDR3 DNA follows: TGTGCCAGCAGCGCCAACTGGGCTAGCACAGATACGCAGTATTTT. Amino acid sequence: CASSANWASTDTQYF.

The rearrangement uses TRBV7-9 and TRBJ2-5; D might be TRBD1 (5 bases). V lost 1 base and J 7 bases, leaving 10 bases between the germline ends. This CDR3 is 13 amino acids long. Germline assignment: CDR1 SEHNR and CDR2 FQNEAQ (reference sequence). The CDR3 loop reads CASSLEGASTQYF. As DNA, the CDR3 is TGTGCCAGCAGCTTAGAAGGGGCCTCGACCCAGTACTTC. The variable domain in full, completed from reference TRBV7-9 and TRBJ2-5, reads DTGVSQNPRHKITKRGQNVTFRCDPISEHNRLYWYRQTLGQGPEFLTYFQNEAQLEKSRLLSDRFSAERPKGSFSTLEIQRTEQGDSAMYLCASSLEGASTQYFGPGTRLLVL.

In regard to this clone: The germline gene is not matched at one end of the junction; a read error may be the cause. The CDR3 DNA sequence: TGTGCTAGCAGCCGCAGGGCTGATAGCACAGATACGCAGTATTTT. This translates into CASSRRADSTDTQYF. V and J are TRBV7-7 and TRBJ2-3; TRBD1 is a possible D gene (5 bases). This CDR3 region has 15 residues. From germline, CDR1 is SSHAT and CDR2 FNYEAQ (reference sequence). The complete variable domain, with remaining parts taken from reference TRBV7-7 and TRBJ2-3, reads GAGVSQSPRYKVTKRGQDVTLRCDPISSHATLYWYQQALGQGPEFLTYFNYEAQPDKSGLPSDRFSAERPEGSISTLTIQRTEQRDSAMYRCASSRRADSTDTQYFGPGTRLTVL.

J is TRBJ1-5 and V is TRBV19; possible D gene TRBD1, 5 bases. The CDR3 is 13 amino acids. CDR1 LNHDA and CDR2 SQIVND come from the germline V gene (reference sequence). V shed 7 bases and J shed 6 bases, with 13 bases lying between them. CDR3 sequence: CASMWGSRQPQHF. The CDR3 DNA reads TGTGCCAGTATGTGGGGGAGTCGTCAGCCCCAGCATTTT. Combining the CDR3 with reference TRBV19 and TRBJ1-5 gives the whole variable domain DGGITQSPKYLFRKEGQNVTLSCEQNLNHDAMYWYRQDPGQGLRLIYYSQIVNDFQKGDIAEGYSVSREKKESFPLTVTSAQKNPTAFYLCASMWGSRQPQHFGDGTRLSIL.

The chain carries TRBV12-5 and TRBJ2-5, with TRBD1 matching 10 bases. CDR1 is LGHNT and CDR2 is FRNRAP in the germline V gene. J was trimmed by 9 bases and V by 6 bases; bases with no gene match: 4. The CDR3 sequence is 12 residues long. The CDR3 DNA reads TGTGCTAGTGGCCCCGGGACAGGGGCCCAGTACTTC. It encodes CASGPGTGAQYF.

The chain joins TRBV6-5 to TRBJ1-5; TRBD1 agrees at 9 bases. Germline V gene lookup returns CDR1 MNHEY and CDR2 SVGAGI. Trimming removed 6 bases from V and 3 bases from J; junction bases left unmatched: 6. The CDR3 loop spans 15 amino acids. CDR3 coding DNA: TGTGCCAGCAGCGGGGGACAGGGAGACAATCAGCCCCAGCATTTT. Translating it yields CASSGGQGDNQPQHF.

This chain links TRBV6-1 with TRBJ1-5; D is possibly TRBD1 (5 bases). The germline V and J ends were trimmed by 8 bases and 0 bases, with 8 bases remaining between them. Germline CDR1 and CDR2: MNHNS and SASEGT. This CDR3 is built from 13 residues. In DNA, the CDR3 is TGTGCCAGCTGGGGGGATAGCAATCAGCCCCAGCATTTT. It specifies CASWGDSNQPQHF.

This clone was detected only once. This chain uses TRBV18 with TRBJ1-2; 9 bases map to TRBD1. From germline, CDR1 is KGHSH and CDR2 LQKENI. The CDR3 is 16 amino acids. The V gene end was trimmed by 2 bases and the J gene end by 4 bases; junction bases not matched to a gene: 8. CDR3 nucleotides: TGTGCCAGCTCACCATCCACAGGGGGCTCTTCCTATGGCTACACCTTC. Translating gives CASSPSTGGSSYGYTF.

This chain uses TRBV30 with TRBJ1-5; the D gene is possibly TRBD1 (6 bases). The germline gives CDR1 GTSNPN, CDR2 SVGIG (reference sequence). This CDR3 spans 16 amino acids. Trimming shortened V by 6 bases and J by 0 bases, and 18 bases separated the two germline ends. The DNA for the CDR3 is TGTGCCTGTCGCGGCCGGGAGGGGGGTAGCAATCAGCCCCAGCATTTT. Its protein product is CACRGREGGSNQPQHF.

Concerning this clone: At one boundary the junction diverges from the germline segment, which might be a read error. The rearrangement uses TRBV25-1 and TRBJ2-3; D unresolved. The CDR3 is made up of 13 amino acids. The germline V gene has CDR1 MGHDK and CDR2 SYGVNS. DNA of the CDR3: TGTGCCAGCAGTGAGCTCCCTTGGAGATACGCAGTATTT. This sequence encodes CASSELPWRYAVF.